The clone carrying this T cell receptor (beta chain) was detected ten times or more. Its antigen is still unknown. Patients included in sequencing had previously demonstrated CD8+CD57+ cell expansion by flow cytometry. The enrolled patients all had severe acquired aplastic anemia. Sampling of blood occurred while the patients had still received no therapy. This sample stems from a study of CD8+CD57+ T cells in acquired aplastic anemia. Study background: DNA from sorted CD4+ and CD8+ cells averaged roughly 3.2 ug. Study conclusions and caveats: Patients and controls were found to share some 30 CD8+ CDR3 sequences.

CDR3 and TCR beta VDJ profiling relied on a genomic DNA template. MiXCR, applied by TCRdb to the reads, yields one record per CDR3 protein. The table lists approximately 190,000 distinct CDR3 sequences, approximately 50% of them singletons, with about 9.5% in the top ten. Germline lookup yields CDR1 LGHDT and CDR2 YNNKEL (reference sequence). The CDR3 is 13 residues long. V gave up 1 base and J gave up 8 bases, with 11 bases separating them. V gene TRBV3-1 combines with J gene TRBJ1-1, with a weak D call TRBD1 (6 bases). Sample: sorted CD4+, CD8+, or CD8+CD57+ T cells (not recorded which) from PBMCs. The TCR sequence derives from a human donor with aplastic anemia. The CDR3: CASSQVGRGEAFF. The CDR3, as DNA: TGTGCCAGCAGCCAAGTGGGCAGGGGAGAAGCTTTCTTT.